This TCR beta chain is drawn from a study of T cell changes during pregnancy in multiple sclerosis (dated by TCRdb to the late 2010s). With regard to the full study: In women with multiple sclerosis, the researchers looked at how the T cell repertoire shifted as pregnancy progressed.

Details on this clone: What antigen it recognizes has not been identified. No clone much larger than this one lies a single base away; base qualities are absent.

The method was the immunoSEQ multiplex PCR assay. TCRdb holds this immuneACCESS table with in-frame rearrangements only. Some clones are missing; in checked studies, unresolved V genes explain under half, and the rest has no known cause. The sample profile shows under 65,000 clones; 90% to 95% of them were found once. The ten largest clones represent around 2.5% of the sample. From the cysteine up to the phenylalanine, the CDR3 has a length of 16 residues. Here the CDR3 DNA is all that survives: 48 bases in frame from base 1. Unmatched junction bases come to 6, with V trimmed by 5 bases and J by 3 bases. CDR1 and CDR2 were assigned from the germline V gene as WSHSY and SAAADI.

Recombination connected TRBV10-2 to TRBJ2-4, with TRBD1 identical over 11 junction bases. This receptor was obtained from a female donor with multiple sclerosis, enrolled in a pregnancy study. The sequences come from CD8+ T cells from peripheral blood mononuclear cells, collected after pregnancy. The CDR3 protein: CASSPRTGGNKNIQYF. The DNA sequence is TGCGCCAGCAGTCCTAGGACAGGGGGCAACAAAAACATTCAGTACTTC.